The rows below give T cell receptor beta chains drawn from one sample of a study of CD8 T cells in Susac syndrome. Each CDR3 protein gets one entry after TCRdb re-called the immunoSEQ multiplex PCR reads with MiXCR. The table lists roughly 180,000 distinct CDR3 sequences, around 95% of them singletons. The material sequenced was CD4+ T cells from PBMCs. The receptor set was obtained from a human donor in good health. Each CDR3 is given with its conserved first and last residue. D genes are given only for firm matches. Clone sizes are given selectively: once, few, many, or a class where the clone is expanded.

cdr3_aa | cdr3_nt | j_call | v_call | d_call | clone_size
CASSKAGPRETYNEQFF | TGTGCCAGCTCAAAAGCAGGGCCAAGGGAGACCTACAATGAGCAGTTCTTC | TRBJ2-1 | TRBV18 | . | .
CASSRGTGDTLHF | TGTGCCAGCAGCCGCGGGACAGGGGACACCCTCCACTTT | TRBJ1-6 | TRBV7-2 | TRBD1 | .
CSVERRDTEAFF | TGCAGCGTTGAAAGGAGGGACACTGAAGCTTTCTTT | TRBJ1-1 | TRBV29-1 | . | .
CASSLGGHQPQHF | TGTGCCAGCAGTTTAGGGGGCCATCAGCCCCAGCATTTT | TRBJ1-5 | TRBV6-2/TRBV6-3 | TRBD1 | .
CAWSVGLTYQETQYF | TGTGCCTGGAGTGTCGGGCTCACGTACCAAGAGACCCAGTACTTC | TRBJ2-5 | TRBV30 | . | .
CASSLAGASYEQYF | TGTGCCAGCAGTTTGGCGGGGGCCTCCTACGAGCAGTACTTC | TRBJ2-7 | TRBV27 | . | few
CSVGQGNSPLHF | TGCAGCGTTGGACAGGGTAATTCACCCCTCCACTTT | TRBJ1-6 | TRBV29-1 | TRBD1 | .
CSVSGTEQYF | TGCAGCGTTTCAGGGACCGAGCAGTACTTC | TRBJ2-7 | TRBV29-1 | . | .
CASSVIGLAGFGETQYF | TGTGCCAGCAGCGTAATAGGTCTAGCGGGGTTCGGTGAGACCCAGTACTTC | TRBJ2-5 | TRBV9 | TRBD2 | .
CASSPGAGGGYKYF | TGTGCCAGCTCCCCCGGGGCAGGGGGCGGGTATAAGTACTTC | TRBJ2-7 | TRBV5-4 | TRBD1 | .
CASSLDRGNNQPQHF | TGTGCCAGCAGCTTGGACAGGGGGAACAATCAGCCCCAGCATTTT | TRBJ1-5 | TRBV2 | TRBD1 | .
CASSQAPGKDYEQYF | TGTGCCAGCAGCCAAGCTCCCGGGAAGGATTACGAGCAGTACTTC | TRBJ2-7 | TRBV3-1 | . | once
CAWSVTGTGGEQYF | TGTGCCTGGAGTGTTACCGGGACAGGTGGGGAGCAGTACTTC | TRBJ2-7 | TRBV30 | TRBD1 | .
CASSPVADWGQYF | TGTGCCAGCAGTCCTGTTGCGGACTGGGGGCAGTACTTC | TRBJ2-7 | TRBV27 | . | .
CASSRGRQDQPQHF | TGTGCCAGCAGCCGGGGACGTCAGGATCAGCCCCAGCATTTT | TRBJ1-5 | TRBV3-1 | . | .
CSARAPGTGGHQPQHF | TGCAGTGCTAGAGCCCCCGGGACAGGGGGGCATCAGCCCCAGCATTTT | TRBJ1-5 | TRBV20-1 | TRBD1 | .
CASSPTASSSYNEQFF | TGTGCCAGCTCCCCGACCGCCTCGAGCTCCTACAATGAGCAGTTCTTC | TRBJ2-1 | TRBV18 | . | .
CASSARDRLLQAFF | TGTGCCAGCAGCGCTCGGGACAGGCTCTTACAAGCTTTCTTT | TRBJ1-1 | TRBV3-1 | TRBD1 | .
CSALSGGRYEQYF | TGCAGTGCGTTGAGCGGGGGCCGCTACGAGCAGTACTTC | TRBJ2-7 | TRBV20-1 | TRBD2 | .
CASSQGADYSPLHF | TGCGCCAGCAGCCAAGGTGCGGATTATTCACCCCTCCACTTT | TRBJ1-6 | TRBV4-3 | . | .
CASVDSGNGYTF | TGTGCCAGCGTGGACAGTGGAAACGGCTACACCTTC | TRBJ1-2 | TRBV6-2/TRBV6-3 | . | .
CSAAAIAGGRDTQYF | TGCAGCGCCGCCGCAATAGCGGGGGGGCGTGATACGCAGTATTTT | TRBJ2-3 | TRBV29-1 | TRBD2 | .
CASSQDPRDVNTEAFF | TGTGCCAGCAGCCAAGATCCGAGGGACGTGAACACTGAAGCTTTCTTT | TRBJ1-1 | TRBV4-2 | . | .
CASSQDLWTGMYEQYF | TGTGCCAGCAGCCAAGATCTCTGGACAGGGATGTACGAGCAGTACTTC | TRBJ2-7 | TRBV3-1 | TRBD1 | .
CATSVARGRDEQYF | TGTGCCACCAGCGTAGCGAGGGGTCGGGACGAGCAGTACTTC | TRBJ2-7 | TRBV15 | . | .
CASSQGVTSGGYNEQFF | TGCGCCAGCAGCCAAGGAGTGACTAGCGGGGGTTACAATGAGCAGTTCTTC | TRBJ2-1 | TRBV4-3 | TRBD2 | .
CASSQKDRDLSGANVLTF | TGTGCCAGCAGCCAAAAAGACAGGGATCTCTCTGGGGCCAACGTCCTGACTTTC | TRBJ2-6 | TRBV4-2 | TRBD1 | .
CASSHYTRSSYNEQFF | TGTGCCAGCAGCCACTATACTCGGAGCTCCTACAATGAGCAGTTCTTC | TRBJ2-1 | TRBV4-2 | . | .
CASSLRIEGQADF | TGTGCCAGCAGCTTAAGGATTGAGGGGCAGGCCGACTTC | TRBJ2-5 | TRBV7-2 | . | .
CASSILSGGVTDTQYF | TGTGCCAGCAGCATCCTTAGCGGGGGTGTTACAGATACGCAGTATTTT | TRBJ2-3 | TRBV7-2 | TRBD2 | .